This T cell receptor beta chain came from a study of identical twins. Findings of the study overall: Memory repertoires showed no such pattern, whereas abundant cord blood beta clonotypes carried fewer insertions. Sequences that were beta out-of-frame showed weaker excess twin sharing. Potential partial confounding of zero-insertion analyses by invariant MAIT and iNKT cells was noted.

The CDR3 sequence is 13 residues long. V lost 0 bases to trimming and J lost 14 bases, with 15 bases between them. Germline V gene data show CDR1 as LGHDT and CDR2 as YNNKEL (reference sequence). In regard to this clonotype: The antigen remains undetermined.

A universal primer site came from template switching; cDNA carried unique molecular identifiers. TCRdb passed the 5' RACE reads through MiXCR, listing each CDR3 protein once. The sample consists of roughly 1,500,000 distinct CDR3 sequences, more than 30% of them appearing once. V is TRBV3-1 and J is TRBJ2-3; unclear D gene. The specimen was cord blood. The receptor was isolated from a newborn girl in good health. CDR3 region: CASSQEMPRSLYF. CDR3 nucleotides: TGTGCCAGCAGCCAAGAGATGCCGCGAAGTTTGTATTTT.